The T cell receptor (beta chain) described here comes from a study of blood T cells in healthy people across ages. Points from the study as a whole: More naive CD4+ cells and higher diversity were found in long-lived than in aged donors.

In regard to this clonotype: Antigen unknown.

With a J-beta primer mix and a sample-barcoded 5' primer, a second PCR ran about 7 to 12 cycles. A single record per CDR3 protein comes from TCRdb applying MiXCR to the 5' RACE reads. Found here are around 970,000 distinct CDR3 sequences, just over 50% of them singletons; the top ten hold roughly 23%. Sequencing was carried out using blood. This receptor was identified in a woman aged 55-75 years in good health.

CDR3 residues: CASSQDPGTSGNEQFF. The CDR3 nucleotides read TGCGCCAGCAGCCAAGATCCCGGGACTAGCGGGAATGAGCAGTTCTTC. This chain connects TRBV4-1 to TRBJ2-1; 12 bases are shared with TRBD2. This CDR3 comprises 16 residues. Germline-derived CDR1 and CDR2 are MGHRA and YSYEKL. The trim removed 0 bases at V and 7 bases at J, leaving 4 bases unmatched.